This record covers a single T cell receptor beta chain. The antigen it recognizes is unknown. There are no base qualities to consult, and no much larger clone falls within one base. The sample comes from a study of Ad26.COV2.S vaccination and SARS-CoV-2 variants (dated by TCRdb to about 2021). In the study overall: The specificity and breadth of SARS-CoV-2-reactive T cell receptors after Ad26.COV2.S vaccination were assessed by TCRbeta repertoire sequencing. A total of 32 samples were included in the TCR-sequenced set, comprising 19 Ad26.COV2.S vaccine recipients, 5 placebo recipients and 8 SARS-CoV-2 convalescent individuals. Paper-wide results and their limitations: Higher spike-specific TCR breadth was observed in Ad26.COV2.S recipients than in placebo recipients (P = 0.0014). It was noted by the authors that total T cell responses may have been underestimated by the TCR breadth and depth analyses. After vaccination, substantial breadth of spike-specific CD8+ and CD4+ T cell responses was reported. Vaccine and placebo recipients had comparable non-spike TCR breadth, which fits with the vaccine containing only spike.

TCRbeta CDR3 regions were sequenced with the immunoSEQ Assay. After extraction, genomic DNA underwent amplification by bias-controlled multiplex PCR, followed by high-throughput sequencing. The authors' analysis ran thus. To quantify the absolute abundance of each unique TCRbeta CDR3 region, sequences were collapsed and filtered. Usable DNA was measured by amplifying reference genes present in all nucleated cells, and TCRbeta template counts were normalized to that usable DNA to estimate T cell fraction. Repertoire TCRs were annotated as SARS-CoV-2-specific when V gene, CDR3 amino acid sequence and J gene were exactly matched to a known reactive TCR set. The reference SARS-CoV-2 TCR set was obtained from MIRA and was filtered for enrichment in COVID-19-positive ImmuneCODE repertoires, whereby public or cross-reactive TCRs were removed. Using the MIRA antigens, annotated TCRs were further analysed by specific ORF or by position within an ORF. Breadth was defined as annotated unique rearrangements over total unique productive rearrangements; depth was the summed frequency of those rearrangements. Two-sided Wilcoxon rank-sum tests were used to compare TCR breadth between groups. TCRdb took this table from immuneACCESS and kept in-frame rearrangements with V and J called. Such tables lack part of the clones; where checked against another copy, unresolved V genes explain under half of the gap, and the rest is unexplained. D and trimming were read from the DNA, whereas the V and J calls and clone size are those reported in that table. For this sample there are 350,000 to 450,000 clones; about 91% appear just once. Jointly, the top ten make up around 4.2% of the sample.

The sample's time point label is to be understood as: individuals recovered from natural SARS-CoV-2 infection. There are 13 amino acids in the CDR3, from cysteine to phenylalanine inclusive. The CDR3 DNA has 39 bases and is translated from base 1. CDR1 and CDR2 are read off the germline V gene (reference sequence) as SEHNR and FQNEAQ. The germline V and J ends show losses of 5 bases and 5 bases respectively, and no gene match explains 5 bases of the junction. The sequence was obtained from a human donor who had recovered from COVID-19. The chain is encoded by TRBV7-9 joined to TRBJ2-5; the central 7 bases match TRBD1. Sequences were derived from peripheral blood, sampled after recovery from COVID-19. CDR3 protein: CASSPNRGETQYF. The DNA sequence reads TGTGCCAGCAGCCCCAACAGGGGTGAGACCCAGTACTTC.